One sample yielded the 3 T cell receptor beta chains listed below, sequenced in a study of blood T cell repertoires in COVID-19. Method: immunoSEQ multiplex PCR; TCRdb's copy keeps in-frame clones and lacks some. In the table there are 40,000 to 45,000 clones, roughly nine tenths of which are singletons. Input material: peripheral blood. The origin of the receptors is a man aged 50 to 60 with active COVID-19.

V gene TRBV11-2 combines with J gene TRBJ2-2; possible D gene TRBD2, 7 bases. V was pared by 5 bases and J by 6 bases, with 22 bases between. Germline CDR1 SGHAT, CDR2 FQNNGV. CDR3 length: 17 residues. This chain's CDR3 is CASSPREGGERAGELFF. CDR3 sequence (DNA): TGTGCCAGCAGCCCTAGGGAGGGGGGCGAAAGGGCCGGGGAGCTGTTTTTT. Complete variable domain (other parts from reference TRBV11-2 and TRBJ2-2): EAGVAQSPRYKIIEKRQSVAFWCNPISGHATLYWYQQILGQGPKLLIQFQNNGVVDDSQLPKDRFSAERLKGVDSTLKIQPAKLEDSAVYLCASSPREGGERAGELFFGEGSRLTVL.

This clone was recorded once. CDR3 nucleotides: TGTGCCAGCAGCTTCTACCGGGACTACTTAAGGGATACGCAGTATTTT. Amino acids: CASSFYRDYLRDTQYF. V is TRBV7-2 and J is TRBJ2-3; 7 bases map to TRBD2. Germline values: CDR1 SGHTA, CDR2 FQGNSA. This CDR3 is built from 16 residues. V was pared by 3 bases and J by 6 bases, with 12 bases of the junction left unmatched. The entire variable domain, with the rest obtained from reference TRBV7-2 and TRBJ2-3, is as follows: GAGVSQSPSNKVTEKGKDVELRCDPISGHTALYWYRQSLGQGLEFLIYFQGNSAPDKSGLPSDRFSAERTGGSVSTLTIQRTQQEDSAVYLCASSFYRDYLRDTQYFGPGTRLTVL.

This clone was counted between two and nine times. V and J are TRBV7-9 and TRBJ1-2; D gene uncertain. Trimming stripped 5 bases from V and 6 bases from J, with 10 bases between. The length of the CDR3 is 12 residues. Germline CDR1 reads SEHNR; CDR2 reads FQNEAQ (reference sequence). Here the CDR3 DNA reads TGTGCCAGCAGCGTCTCTGAGGATGGCTACACCTTC. It encodes CASSVSEDGYTF.